This TCR beta chain was found in a study of CD8+CD57+ T cells in acquired aplastic anemia. Study background: Average CD4+ read depth in healthy donors was around 9.9 million reads.

Genomic DNA served as template for TCR beta VDJ and CDR3 profiling. TCRdb fed the reads into MiXCR, producing one record per CDR3 protein. Of approximately 170,000 distinct CDR3 sequences listed, 55% to 70% are singletons. Trimming cost V 6 bases and J 11 bases, with 13 bases left between them. The CDR3 runs 12 residues. The clonotype was recovered from a human donor in good health. Sequenced material: sorted CD4+, CD8+, or CD8+CD57+ T cells (not recorded which) from PBMCs. The chain uses TRBV12-3 or TRBV12-4 and TRBJ1-4; D perhaps matches TRBD1 (5 bases). CDR3: CASSSSRDKLFF. CDR3 sequence (DNA): TGTGCCAGCAGCAGCAGCCGGGACAAACTGTTTTTT.